Included here is one T cell receptor (beta chain) sequence, with context. This record comes from a study of blood T cell repertoires in COVID-19. Study as a whole: Both acute and convalescent COVID-19 samples were obtained from the United States, Italy and Spain.

The germline CDR1 and CDR2 sequences are SGHRS and YFSETQ. The CDR3 has 19 residues. Trimming took 1 base from V and 0 from J; bases not matched to a gene: 4. Per the original methods: Amplification with reference gene primers provided the estimates of nucleated cell counts. Repertoires were generated with immunoSEQ multiplex PCR, while TCRdb's copy carries only in-frame clones and drops some. V and J calls and clone size follow that table, whereas D and trimming were derived from the DNA. This sample has 100,000 to 120,000 clones; more than 75% occur once, and the top ten carry roughly 3.3%. The TCR comes from a woman aged 45 to 65 with acute or convalescent COVID-19. The specimen sequenced was peripheral blood. The chain employs TRBV5-1 and TRBJ2-2; TRBD2 aligns across 15 bases. This chain's CDR3 is CASSLLGLAGGSNTGELFF. In DNA form, the CDR3 reads TGCGCCAGCAGCTTGTTGGGACTAGCGGGAGGCTCGAACACCGGGGAGCTGTTTTTT.